Below, 14 T cell receptor beta chains from the same sample are listed, as sequenced in a study of blood T cell repertoires in COVID-19. Using immunoSEQ multiplex PCR, the repertoire was profiled, and TCRdb retains in-frame clones only, with some absent. Of tens of thousands of clones in the sample, about 68% were seen once. The sequencing input was peripheral blood. These receptors were taken from a woman aged 70-85 years with acute or convalescent COVID-19.

CDR3 coding DNA: TGCGCCAGCAGCCAAGTCTTCGGGAGCACAGATACGCAGTATTTT. Amino acid sequence: CASSQVFGSTDTQYF. This chain links TRBV4-3 with TRBJ2-3; D gene ambiguous. CDR1 and CDR2 from the germline V gene are LGHNA and YSLEER. The V end was cut by 1 base, the J end by 0 bases, with 8 bases between. CDR3 length: 15 amino acids.

This clone was recorded a few times. The genes are TRBV27 and TRBJ2-2, with a weak D call TRBD2 (5 bases). Germline values: CDR1 MNHEY, CDR2 SMNVEV (reference sequence). The CDR3 has 17 amino acids. Trimming shortened V by 2 bases and J by 6 bases, and 19 bases separated the two germline ends. The CDR3 bases are TGTGCCAGCAGTTTACCGCTATCTCTCACTAGACCCGGGGAGCTGTTTTTT. Protein sequence: CASSLPLSLTRPGELFF.

The chain joins TRBV5-4 to TRBJ1-1, with TRBD1 identical over 9 bases. There are 15 residues in the CDR3. The germline gives CDR1 SGHNT, CDR2 YYREEE (reference sequence). After removal of 0 bases from V and 1 base from J, the junction contained 1 base not matched to a gene. CDR3 bases: TGTGCCAGCAGCTTGGGACAGGGGGGGAACACTGAAGCTTTCTTT. It encodes CASSLGQGGNTEAFF.

The rearrangement links TRBV6-2 or TRBV6-3 to TRBJ1-6; D is undetermined. The V and J ends lost 4 bases and 7 bases respectively, with 11 bases between them. The CDR3 spans 14 residues. The germline V gene has CDR1 MNHEY and CDR2 SVGEGT. The CDR3 protein is CASSWTGNNSPLHF. In DNA, the CDR3 is TGTGCCAGCAGTTGGACTGGGAACAATTCACCCCTCCACTTT.

The count of this clone is one. The gene calls are TRBV5-6 and TRBJ1-4; D perhaps matches TRBD1 (5 bases). Germline CDR1 reads SGHDT; CDR2 reads YYEEEE. CDR3 length: 16 residues. With 3 bases removed from V and 0 bases from J, the gap between germline ends came to 12 bases. The DNA for the CDR3 is TGTGCCAGCAGCTGGGGTCCGGGGGCAACTAATGAAAAACTGTTTTTT. This encodes CASSWGPGATNEKLFF.

The J gene is TRBJ2-7, the V gene TRBV4-1, with TRBD2 matching 9 bases. This CDR3 is built from 15 residues. The V segment lost 4 bases and the J segment 4 bases; nucleotides outside the gene matches: 8. Germline CDR1 and CDR2: MGHRA and YSYEKL. The CDR3 loop is CASSRSTSGAYEQYF. The CDR3 DNA reads as TGCGCCAGCAGCCGGTCGACTAGCGGAGCTTACGAGCAGTACTTC.

V gene TRBV7-2 combines with J gene TRBJ2-3; D is perhaps TRBD2 (6 bases). Germline CDR1 reads SGHTA; CDR2 reads FQGNSA. V shed 5 bases and J shed 2 bases, with 17 bases lying between them. This CDR3 region has 16 residues. The CDR3: CASSLRDLADTDTQYF. Written as DNA, the CDR3 is TGTGCCAGCAGCCTAAGGGATTTAGCGGACACAGATACGCAGTATTTT.

V is TRBV6-5 and J is TRBJ2-1; 8 nucleotides agree with TRBD2. The CDR3 contains 15 residues. V dropped 6 bases and J dropped 5; count of bases not matched to a gene: 9. The germline V gene encodes CDR1 MNHEY and CDR2 SVGAGI. The CDR3 spells CASRAGLVGNNEQFF. The CDR3 DNA reads TGTGCCAGCAGGGCGGGACTAGTTGGTAACAATGAGCAGTTCTTC.

This sequence joins TRBV19 and TRBJ1-1, with D hard to call. The length of the CDR3 is 11 residues. Per germline, CDR1 LNHDA and CDR2 SQIVND (reference sequence). Trimming pared 7 bases from V and 3 bases from J, leaving 6 bases between. CDR3 DNA sequence: TGTGCCAGTAAGGGAGACACTGAAGCTTTCTTT. Translation: CASKGDTEAFF.

This clone was seen once. This rearrangement joins TRBV19 to TRBJ1-5; D might be TRBD1 (5 bases). Trimming shortened V by 3 bases and J by 4 bases, and 13 bases separated the two germline ends. The CDR3 runs to 15 residues. Germline V gives CDR1 LNHDA, CDR2 SQIVND (reference sequence). CDR3 coding DNA: TGTGCCAGTAGTATCCTAGGGACTGATAATCAGCCCCAGCATTTT. This encodes CASSILGTDNQPQHF.

J is TRBJ1-5 and V is TRBV19, with D maybe TRBD1 (5 bases). In germline, CDR1 is LNHDA, CDR2 SQIVND (reference sequence). V was pared by 7 bases and J by 0 bases, with 7 bases between. The CDR3 is made up of 13 amino acids. CDR3 coding DNA: TGTGCCAGTATGGGACTTAGCAATCAGCCCCAGCATTTT. This codes for CASMGLSNQPQHF. The whole variable domain, filled in from reference TRBV19 and TRBJ1-5, reads DGGITQSPKYLFRKEGQNVTLSCEQNLNHDAMYWYRQDPGQGLRLIYYSQIVNDFQKGDIAEGYSVSREKKESFPLTVTSAQKNPTAFYLCASMGLSNQPQHFGDGTRLSIL.

This clone was seen more than once but under ten times. DNA for the CDR3: TGCGCCAGCAGCGCTGGGACATCAACTAATGAAAAACTGTTTTTT. This sequence encodes CASSAGTSTNEKLFF. The rearrangement uses TRBV5-1 and TRBJ1-4, with D tentatively TRBD1 (6 bases). Looked up from germline, CDR1 is SGHRS and CDR2 is YFSETQ. The CDR3 loop spans 15 amino acids. V lost 4 bases and J lost 0, with 10 bases in between.

V and J are TRBV30 and TRBJ1-5; 8 bases map to TRBD1. This CDR3 comprises 13 residues. The J segment lost 4 bases and the V segment lost 6 bases, leaving 5 bases of the junction unmatched. Germline values: CDR1 GTSNPN, CDR2 SVGIG (reference sequence). CDR3 in DNA: TGTGCCTGTCGGACAGGGCCGAATCAGCCCCAGCATTTT. This codes for CACRTGPNQPQHF. The full variable domain, its missing parts supplied by reference TRBV30 and TRBJ1-5, is SQTIHQWPATLVQPVGSPLSLECTVEGTSNPNLYWYRQAAGRGLQLLFYSVGIGQISSEVPQNLSASRPQDRQFILSSKKLLLSDSGFYLCACRTGPNQPQHFGDGTRLSIL.

The rearrangement uses TRBV7-2 and TRBJ1-2, with no clear D. This CDR3 is 14 amino acids long. CDR1 and CDR2 (germline): SGHTA, FQGNSA. The V and J ends lost 3 bases and 8 bases respectively, with 16 bases between them. CDR3 in DNA: TGTGCCAGCAGCTTTACTAGCGGGAAATCGGGCTACACCTTC. It encodes CASSFTSGKSGYTF.